A selection of T cell receptor beta chains follows, all from one sample in a study of shared clonotypes between healthy human individuals. Assay used: immunoSEQ multiplex PCR; TCRdb lists only in-frame clones, some missing. Among about 2.4 million clones, around 90% were seen once, and the ten largest hold more than 0.12%. Sequences were obtained from naive CD4+ T cells sorted from blood. These receptor sequences come from a man between 18 and 35 years old in good health. CDR3s leave out the opening cysteine and the closing phenylalanine or tryptophan.

V gene,CDR3 protein
TRBV5-1,ASRRTSGSGHEQF
TRBV7-2,ASSFRETQY
TRBV7-9,ASSSSGTKETQY
TRBV7-9,ASSLGAGDDGYT
TRBV10-3,AINPGSQETQY
TRBV11-3,ASSGQGEEQY
TRBV6-6,ASRLDRFSTDTQY
TRBV7-9,ASSLSAGVWTEAF
TRBV11-2,ASSLDPVQVQY
TRBV4-1,ASSQGQGGQPQH
TRBV7-9,ASSLQGVYGYT
TRBV6-4,ASSESGLDSDTQY
TRBV15,ATSRARTSGPQETQY
TRBV11-3,ASSLGVGETDTQY